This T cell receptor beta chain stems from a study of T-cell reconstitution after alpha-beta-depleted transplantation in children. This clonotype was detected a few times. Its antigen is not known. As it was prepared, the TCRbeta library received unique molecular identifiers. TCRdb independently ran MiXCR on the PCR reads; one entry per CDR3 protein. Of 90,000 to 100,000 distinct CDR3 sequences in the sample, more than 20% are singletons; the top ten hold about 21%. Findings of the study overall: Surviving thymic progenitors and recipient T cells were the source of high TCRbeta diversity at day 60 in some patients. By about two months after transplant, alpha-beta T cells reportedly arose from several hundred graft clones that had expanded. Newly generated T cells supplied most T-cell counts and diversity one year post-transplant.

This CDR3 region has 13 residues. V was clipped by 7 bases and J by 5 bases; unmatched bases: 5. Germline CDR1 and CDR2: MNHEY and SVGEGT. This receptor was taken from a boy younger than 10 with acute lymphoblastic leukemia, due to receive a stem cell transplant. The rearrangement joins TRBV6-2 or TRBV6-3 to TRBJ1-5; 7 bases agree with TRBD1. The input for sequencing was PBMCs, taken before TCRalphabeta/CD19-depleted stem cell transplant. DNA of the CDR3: TGTGCCAGCAACCGCCAGGGGGATCAGCCCCAGCATTTT. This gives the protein CASNRQGDQPQHF.